This is a list of T cell receptor beta chains from one sample in a study of cytomegalovirus exposure and HLA in healthy donors. Using immunoSEQ multiplex PCR, the repertoire was profiled, and TCRdb retains in-frame clones only, with some absent. Here the sample spans some 130,000 clones, roughly two thirds being singletons. The sequencing sample was made of PBMCs. The receptors derive from a woman aged 40 to 50 in good health and CMV-seronegative. The CDR3 runs from the conserved cysteine through the conserved F or W. The D gene is left open where the match is weak. Only some rows state a clone size, as once, few, many or a class for expanded clones.

j_gene,d_gene,abundance,v_gene,CDR3nt,CDR3aa
TRBJ2-5,TRBD2,.,TRBV9,TGTGCCAGCAGCGTAGGAGGGGGACTAGCTTATCAAGAGACCCAGTACTTC,CASSVGGGLAYQETQYF
TRBJ2-5,TRBD2,.,TRBV9,TGTGCCAGCAGCGTGTCACTAGCGGGGGGGCAAGAGACCCAGTACTTC,CASSVSLAGGQETQYF
TRBJ2-5,.,.,TRBV9,TGTGCCAGCAGCGTAGAAGACAGTGACCAAGAGACCCAGTACTTC,CASSVEDSDQETQYF
TRBJ1-2,.,.,TRBV6-1,TGTGCCAGCAGTCCAGGGAGGACGGTTGGCTACACCTTC,CASSPGRTVGYTF
TRBJ2-2,.,once,TRBV18,TGTGCCAGCTCACTCCGGGAAAACACCGGGGAGCTGTTTTTT,CASSLRENTGELFF
TRBJ2-1,.,.,TRBV29-1,TGCAGCGTTGAAGAGGACGGGAGCTACCTTTCCAATGAGCAGTTCTTC,CSVEEDGSYLSNEQFF
TRBJ1-2,.,.,TRBV14,TGTGCCAGCAGCCAAGAATATGACAGATCCGGCTACACCTTC,CASSQEYDRSGYTF
TRBJ2-6,TRBD1,.,TRBV29-1,TGCAGCGTTATAGGGGGCGCAAGGGGCATAGGGGCCAACGTCCTGACTTTC,CSVIGGARGIGANVLTF
TRBJ1-3,.,.,TRBV4-2,TGTGCCAGCAGCCAAGAGGGGAGGGGCACATTACCTGGAAACACCATATATTTT,CASSQEGRGTLPGNTIYF
TRBJ1-1,TRBD1,.,TRBV9,TGTGCCAGCACCCCGACAGGGGGCACTGAAGCTTTCTTT,CASTPTGGTEAFF
TRBJ1-3,.,.,TRBV5-1,TGCGCCAGCAGCTTGGGTGGGGGCACGTCTGGAAACACCATATATTTT,CASSLGGGTSGNTIYF
TRBJ2-3,TRBD2,.,TRBV28,TGTGCCAGCAGTTTATTTCAGCGGGGGGGAAGCACAGATACGCAGTATTTT,CASSLFQRGGSTDTQYF
TRBJ2-7,TRBD1,.,TRBV6-1,TGTGCCAGCAGCCTCCGGACAGGTTATTACTACGAGCAGTACTTC,CASSLRTGYYYEQYF
TRBJ2-2,.,.,TRBV10-3,TGTGCCATCCGACAGGATGCCACCGGGGAGCTGTTTTTT,CAIRQDATGELFF
TRBJ1-1,.,.,TRBV29-1,TGCAGCGTCCGCAAACAGGTCATGAACACTGAAGCTTTCTTT,CSVRKQVMNTEAFF
TRBJ2-1,TRBD2,.,TRBV5-1,TGCGCCAGCAGCTTGGCTGCTAGCGGGGGATATGATGAGCAGTTCTTC,CASSLAASGGYDEQFF
TRBJ2-1,TRBD2,.,TRBV5-4,TGTGCCAGCAGCTTGGCTAGCGGGGGGTCTGACTACAATGAGCAGTTCTTC,CASSLASGGSDYNEQFF
TRBJ2-4,TRBD1,.,TRBV13,TGTGCCAGCAGCCCTAGGACAGGAGTCAAAAACATTCAGTACTTC,CASSPRTGVKNIQYF
TRBJ1-2,TRBD1,.,TRBV18,TGTGCCAGCTCACCACAAACAGGGGACGGCTACACCTTC,CASSPQTGDGYTF
TRBJ1-2,.,.,TRBV18,TGTGCCAGCTCACTTGGGATACTTGAGAGGGAGCAGAACTATGGCTACACCTTC,CASSLGILEREQNYGYTF
TRBJ2-1,.,.,TRBV5-4,TGTGCCAGCAGCTTCGGGTGGGATGAGCAGTTCTTC,CASSFGWDEQFF
TRBJ2-5,.,.,TRBV6-6,TGTGCCAGCAGTTACTCACTTTCGGAGGGACGGACCCAGTACTTC,CASSYSLSEGRTQYF
TRBJ2-3,.,.,TRBV5-1,TGCGCCAGCAGCTTGGGACAAAGCACAGATACGCAGTATTTT,CASSLGQSTDTQYF
TRBJ2-2,.,.,TRBV5-5,TGTGCCAGCAGCTTGGTGCCAGACACCGGGGAGCTGTTTTTT,CASSLVPDTGELFF
TRBJ2-2,TRBD2,.,TRBV5-1,TGCGCCAGCAGCCACCCCCCCGGGACTAGCGGGGGCCACAACACCGGGGAGCTGTTTTTT,CASSHPPGTSGGHNTGELFF
TRBJ1-1,TRBD1,.,TRBV28,TGTGCCAGCAGCTCGACAGGGCTTAACACTGAAGCTTTCTTT,CASSSTGLNTEAFF
TRBJ1-2,.,.,TRBV4-1,TGCGCCAGCAGCCAAGATAAGGAGACTAACTATGGCTACACCTTC,CASSQDKETNYGYTF
TRBJ1-6,.,.,TRBV4-1,TGCGCCAGCAGACCTAATCCGGCAGGGAATAATTCACCCCTCCACTTT,CASRPNPAGNNSPLHF
TRBJ2-1,TRBD2,.,TRBV5-4,TGTGCCAGCAGCTCAGCACTAGCGGGGGGCGTCAATGAGCAGTTCTTC,CASSSALAGGVNEQFF
TRBJ2-7,.,many,TRBV6-1,TGTGCCAGCAGTGAAAGCGCGATGGGGCAGTACTTC,CASSESAMGQYF
TRBJ1-2,.,.,TRBV4-1,TGCGCCAGCCAGGCAGGAAACTATGGCTACACCTTC,CASQAGNYGYTF
TRBJ2-2,.,once,TRBV25-1,TGTGCCAGCAGTGAAGACCCCGGGAGCACCGGGGAGCTGTTTTTT,CASSEDPGSTGELFF
TRBJ1-2,.,.,TRBV4-1,TGCGCCAGCAGCCAGATCGGACAGAGAGCTAACTATGGCTACACCTTC,CASSQIGQRANYGYTF
TRBJ2-5,.,.,TRBV6-5,TGTGCCAGCAGACTTACGGGTGCGGCGCGGGAGACCCAGTACTTC,CASRLTGAARETQYF
TRBJ1-1,.,.,TRBV9,TGTGCCAGCAGCGGAACCCTGTCAGGAGGGTTTAGTAACACTGAAGCTTTCTTT,CASSGTLSGGFSNTEAFF
TRBJ1-4,TRBD1,.,TRBV6-7,TGTGCCAGCAGACAGGGGATTGGGTCTAATGAAAAACTGTTTTTT,CASRQGIGSNEKLFF
TRBJ2-2,.,.,TRBV7-9,TGTGCCAGCAGCTCGCAGGGGCCCGGGGAGCTGTTTTTT,CASSSQGPGELFF
TRBJ1-2,.,.,TRBV5-3,TGTGCCAGAAGCTTTCGAGACTGTTATCCCTATCCTAACTATGGCTACACCTTC,CARSFRDCYPYPNYGYTF
TRBJ1-2,TRBD1,.,TRBV29-1,TGCAGCGGGATGACGACAGGGGGCCCGGACGGCTACACCTTC,CSGMTTGGPDGYTF
TRBJ1-6,.,.,TRBV28,TGTGCCAGCCGGGTTTACTATAATTCACCCCTCCACTTT,CASRVYYNSPLHF
TRBJ1-1,.,.,TRBV2,TGTGCCAGCAGTAGACGGACAAGGGGCACTGAAGCTTTCTTT,CASSRRTRGTEAFF